Following are 29 T cell receptor beta chains from one sample sequenced in a study of cytomegalovirus exposure and HLA in healthy donors (dated by TCRdb to about 2017). Preparation of the library involved the immunoSEQ multiplex PCR assay. The multiplex PCR relied on a mix of 60 forward primers for TCR Vbeta segments and 13 reverse primers for TCR Jbeta segments. TCRdb retrieved this table from immuneACCESS and kept in-frame rearrangements only. Not all clones are present; in checked studies, unresolved V genes account for under half, and no reason is known for the remainder. This sample holds about 130,000 clones; roughly 70% were observed only once. The ten largest clones represent more than 3.5% of the sample. Sequencing was carried out using PBMCs. All receptors derive from a man aged 40-49 years in good health and CMV-seropositive.

The rearrangement uses TRBV2 and TRBJ2-5, with no clear D. The DNA end lines up better with TRBJ2-7; the J call may be wrong. The germline V gene encodes CDR1 SNHLY and CDR2 FYNNEI. The CDR3 totals 14 residues. CDR3 in amino acids: CASSESIFSYEQYF. The CDR3 region has the DNA TGTGCCAGCAGTGAAAGTATATTCTCCTACGAGCAGTACTTC.

CDR3 amino acids: CASSQPGQGSYEQYF. CDR3 coding DNA: TGTGCCAGCAGCCAACCGGGACAGGGGTCCTACGAGCAGTACTTC. The V call is TRBV28, the J call TRBJ2-7; the match to TRBD1 covers 10 bases. The ends lost 6 bases at V and 1 base at J; junction bases unmatched: 6. The CDR3 loop spans 15 amino acids. Germline V CDR1 and CDR2: MDHEN, SYDVKM.

The rearrangement joins TRBV5-1 to TRBJ1-2; TRBD1 is a possible D gene (6 bases). This CDR3 is built from 14 residues. The V gene's germline CDR1 is SGHRS and CDR2 YFSETQ. With 3 bases removed from V and 1 base from J, the gap between germline ends came to 10 bases. CDR3 nucleotide sequence: TGCGCCAGCAGCTACGGACAGCTTAACTATGGCTACACCTTC. This encodes CASSYGQLNYGYTF.

The chain has TRBV29-1 and TRBJ1-1; weak D call: TRBD1 (6 bases). Germline assignment: CDR1 SQVTM and CDR2 ANQGSEA. V lost 8 bases and J lost 8, with 12 bases in between. CDR3 length equals 10 residues. The CDR3 loop is CSPEGGEAFF. The DNA of the CDR3 is TGCAGCCCTGAGGGGGGGGAAGCTTTCTTT.

The rearrangement joins TRBV7-6 to TRBJ2-3, with a weak D call TRBD2 (5 bases). CDR1 is SGHVS, CDR2 FNYEAQ, per germline. The CDR3 covers 13 residues. V was shortened by 3 bases and J by 6 bases, with 10 bases between the two germline ends. This CDR3 reads CASSFHGEDTQYF. DNA of the CDR3: TGTGCCAGCAGCTTCCACGGGGAGGATACGCAGTATTTT. Supplemented by reference TRBV7-6 and TRBJ2-3, the full variable domain reads GAGVSQSPRYKVTKRGQDVALRCDPISGHVSLYWYRQALGQGPEFLTYFNYEAQQDKSGLPNDRFSAERPEGSISTLTIQRTEQRDSAMYRCASSFHGEDTQYFGPGTRLTVL.

The chain employs TRBV4-1 and TRBJ2-7; 9 positions match TRBD2. Germline assignment: CDR1 MGHRA and CDR2 YSYEKL. The J segment lost 1 base and the V segment lost 0 bases, leaving 4 bases of the junction unmatched. The CDR3 loop spans 16 amino acids. DNA of the CDR3: TGCGCCAGCAGCCAAGATTCTAGCGGGATGTCCTACGAGCAGTACTTC. This gives the protein CASSQDSSGMSYEQYF.

The rearrangement links TRBV10-1 to TRBJ1-4; 8 bases match TRBD1. CDR3 length: 16 amino acids. V lost 8 bases and J lost 0; bases outside the gene matches: 8. CDR1 is WNHNN, CDR2 SYGVQD, per germline (reference sequence). As DNA, the CDR3 is TGCGCCAGCTCCCCGGGACAGGAGGCAACTAATGAAAAACTGTTTTTT. This translates into CASSPGQEATNEKLFF.

The chain has TRBV11-2 and TRBJ2-7, with TRBD1 identical over 9 bases. Germline CDR1 and CDR2: SGHAT and FQNNGV. V was clipped by 3 bases and J by 2 bases; unmatched bases: 8. This CDR3 contains 16 residues. Here the CDR3 reads CASSFQTGTGPYEQYF. CDR3 nucleotides: TGTGCCAGCAGCTTCCAAACCGGGACAGGGCCCTACGAGCAGTACTTC. Full variable domain (remainder filled in from reference TRBV11-2 and TRBJ2-7): EAGVAQSPRYKIIEKRQSVAFWCNPISGHATLYWYQQILGQGPKLLIQFQNNGVVDDSQLPKDRFSAERLKGVDSTLKIQPAKLEDSAVYLCASSFQTGTGPYEQYFGPGTRLTVT.

The chain joins TRBV5-1 to TRBJ1-1; 9 positions match TRBD1. The CDR3 totals 14 residues. CDR1 and CDR2 (germline): SGHRS, YFSETQ. The V gene end was trimmed by 4 bases and the J gene end by 4 bases; junction bases not matched to a gene: 5. This chain's CDR3 is CASSQGTGTTEAFF. The CDR3 DNA sequence: TGCGCCAGCAGCCAAGGGACAGGGACCACTGAAGCTTTCTTT.

The sample holds one count of this clone. The rearrangement uses TRBV7-9 and TRBJ2-6, with 9 bases aligning to TRBD1. The V segment lost 9 bases and the J segment 2 bases; nucleotides outside the gene matches: 8. The germline V gene has CDR1 SEHNR and CDR2 FQNEAQ (reference sequence). The length of the CDR3 is 16 residues. CDR3 sequence reads: CASQGQGKAGANVLTF. Here the CDR3 DNA reads TGTGCCAGTCAGGGACAGGGAAAGGCTGGGGCCAACGTCCTGACTTTC.

The chain couples TRBV11-2 to TRBJ1-2; D is unclear. The CDR3 length is 16 residues. CDR1 and CDR2 from the germline V gene are SGHAT and FQNNGV. Trimming removed 6 bases at V and 6 bases at J, with 23 bases between. CDR3 region: CASSPGSLGPTDGYTF. Here the CDR3 DNA reads TGTGCCAGCAGTCCCGGGTCCCTCGGTCCCACGGATGGCTACACCTTC. The full variable domain, with the rest looked up from reference TRBV11-2 and TRBJ1-2, is EAGVAQSPRYKIIEKRQSVAFWCNPISGHATLYWYQQILGQGPKLLIQFQNNGVVDDSQLPKDRFSAERLKGVDSTLKIQPAKLEDSAVYLCASSPGSLGPTDGYTFGSGTRLTVV.

The rearrangement uses TRBV30 and TRBJ2-5; D not resolved. Germline CDR1 GTSNPN, CDR2 SVGIG (reference sequence). The CDR3 spans 13 residues. The germline V and J ends were trimmed by 0 bases and 1 base, with 6 bases remaining between them. The CDR3 nucleotides are TGTGCCTGGAGTGTAACCAGCCAAGAGACCCAGTACTTC. Translated: CAWSVTSQETQYF.

The CDR3 DNA reads TGTGCCAGCAGTAGGGGACAGGGAGGGACTGAAGCTTTCTTT. This gives the protein CASSRGQGGTEAFF. V and J are TRBV6-1 and TRBJ1-1; 9 bases map to TRBD1. Losses at the gene ends were 5 bases for V and 5 bases for J; bases not matched to a gene: 6. This CDR3 is built from 14 residues. Germline CDR1 and CDR2: MNHNS and SASEGT.

This clone appeared a few times. V is TRBV27 and J is TRBJ2-6; D gene uncertain. Germline loops: CDR1 MNHEY, CDR2 SMNVEV (reference sequence). Trimming cost V 6 bases and J 0 bases, with 6 bases left between them. The CDR3 has 14 residues. The CDR3 here is CASSHSSGANVLTF. CDR3 DNA sequence: TGTGCCAGCAGCCATAGCTCTGGGGCCAACGTCCTGACTTTC.

The chain recombines TRBV13 with TRBJ1-2; 12 bases are shared with TRBD1. CDR3 length equals 17 residues. Per germline, CDR1 PRHDT and CDR2 FYEKMQ (reference sequence). V lost 1 base and J lost 3; bases outside the gene matches: 6. The CDR3 loop reads CASSLEGTGGSDYGYTF. Written as DNA, the CDR3 is TGTGCCAGCAGCTTAGAGGGGACAGGGGGCAGCGACTATGGCTACACCTTC.

The chain carries TRBV11-2 and TRBJ2-7; 8 bases line up with TRBD1. Per the germline V gene, CDR1 is SGHAT and CDR2 is FQNNGV. J lost 0 bases, V lost 5 bases, and 6 bases had no gene match. CDR3 size: 15 residues. The CDR3 reads CASSINRGSSYEQYF. In DNA, the CDR3 is TGTGCCAGCAGCATAAACAGGGGGTCCTCCTACGAGCAGTACTTC. The full variable domain, completed using reference TRBV11-2 and TRBJ2-7, is EAGVAQSPRYKIIEKRQSVAFWCNPISGHATLYWYQQILGQGPKLLIQFQNNGVVDDSQLPKDRFSAERLKGVDSTLKIQPAKLEDSAVYLCASSINRGSSYEQYFGPGTRLTVT.

The J gene is TRBJ2-1, the V gene TRBV29-1; TRBD2 matches at 8 bases. Trimming cost V 6 bases and J 4 bases; bases outside gene matches: 8. The CDR3 is 14 residues long. Germline lookup yields CDR1 SQVTM and CDR2 ANQGSEA. The CDR3 DNA is TGCAGCGTGGCGGGAGGTTCGGGATACAATGAGCAGTTCTTC. It encodes CSVAGGSGYNEQFF.

Here the CDR3 reads CASSVGGLAGVTDTQYF. Here the CDR3 DNA reads TGTGCCAGCAGCGTGGGGGGGCTAGCGGGGGTCACAGATACGCAGTATTTT. V usage is TRBV9 and J usage is TRBJ2-3, with 10 bases lining up with TRBD2. Per germline, CDR1 SGDLS and CDR2 YYNGEE. The length of the CDR3 is 17 residues. The V segment lost 2 bases and the J segment 2 bases; nucleotides outside the gene matches: 8.

This clone came up once. The DNA of the CDR3 is TGTGCCAGCTCACTCTACCAGGACTCTGGAAACACCATATATTTT. Its translation: CASSLYQDSGNTIYF. This chain uses TRBV18 with TRBJ1-3, with unresolved D. The V gene lost 4 bases and the J gene lost 0 bases, with 10 bases spanning the gap. Germline-derived CDR1 and CDR2 are KGHSH and LQKENI. CDR3 length: 15 residues.

J is TRBJ1-1 and V is TRBV6-1; tentative D call: TRBD1 (6 bases). V was clipped by 5 bases and J by 1 base, with 11 bases between them. Germline lookup yields CDR1 MNHNS and CDR2 SASEGT. The length of the CDR3 is 14 residues. CDR3 sequence reads: CASSLGTSNTEAFF. The DNA of the CDR3 is TGTGCCAGCAGTCTAGGGACATCGAACACTGAAGCTTTCTTT.

This chain uses TRBV6-1 with TRBJ2-7; D unresolved. V was pared by 4 bases and J by 2 bases, with 12 bases between. Germline V lookup: CDR1 MNHNS, CDR2 SASEGT. The CDR3 sequence is 14 residues long. In nucleotides, the CDR3 is TGTGCCAGCAGTGGCCTTGGTGGAGCCTACGAGCAGTACTTC. This codes for CASSGLGGAYEQYF.

CDR3 nucleotide sequence: TGTGCCAGCAGCTCAGACAGCTCTGGAAACACCATATATTTT. It is translated as CASSSDSSGNTIYF. The V call is TRBV28, the J call TRBJ1-3; D may be TRBD1 (5 bases). Trimming cost V 6 bases and J 0 bases, with 9 bases left between them. The germline V gene has CDR1 MDHEN and CDR2 SYDVKM. This CDR3 spans 14 amino acids.

The chain carries TRBV7-9 and TRBJ1-5, with D perhaps matching TRBD1 (5 bases). Trimming cost V 6 bases and J 3 bases, with 9 bases left between them. CDR1 and CDR2 (germline): SEHNR, FQNEAQ (reference sequence). The CDR3 loop spans 13 amino acids. The CDR3 region is CASSGQVNQPQHF. The CDR3 DNA reads TGTGCCAGCAGTGGACAAGTCAATCAGCCCCAGCATTTT. Variable domain in full (rest from reference TRBV7-9 and TRBJ1-5): DTGVSQNPRHKITKRGQNVTFRCDPISEHNRLYWYRQTLGQGPEFLTYFQNEAQLEKSRLLSDRFSAERPKGSFSTLEIQRTEQGDSAMYLCASSGQVNQPQHFGDGTRLSIL.

The rearrangement joins TRBV12-2 to TRBJ2-1; the table assigns TRBD2, which was not confirmed against the DNA. TRBV12-2 is a documented pseudogene. CDR3 size: 16 residues. This CDR3 is CASRLSVVSGYNEQFF. The DNA of the CDR3 is TGTGCAAGTCGCTTATCGGTGGTATCGGGGTACAATGAGCAGTTCTTC.

The chain uses TRBV2 and TRBJ1-1, with D unresolved. With 6 bases removed from V and 4 bases from J, the gap between germline ends came to 15 bases. The CDR3 contains 14 residues. CDR1 is SNHLY and CDR2 is FYNNEI in the germline V gene. The CDR3 DNA is TGTGCCAGCAGCCCAGAAGCCCGAGGCACTGAAGCTTTCTTT. Translating gives CASSPEARGTEAFF.

In its sample, this clone was seen once. This rearrangement joins TRBV5-1 to TRBJ2-1; 11 bases agree with TRBD1. The junction had 9 bases not matched to a gene; V was cut back by 3 bases and J by 10 bases. Germline loops: CDR1 SGHRS, CDR2 YFSETQ. The CDR3 extends over 15 amino acids. CDR3 sequence: CASSWGTGGGSEQFF. CDR3 DNA sequence: TGCGCCAGCAGCTGGGGGACAGGGGGGGGCAGCGAGCAGTTCTTC.

This clone was detected a few times. The gene calls are TRBV7-6 and TRBJ2-1, with 13 bases aligning to TRBD2. This CDR3 is 16 amino acids long. Trimming at V came to 2 bases and at J to 7 bases, leaving 5 bases not matched to a gene. Germline V gene sequence: CDR1 SGHVS, CDR2 FNYEAQ. The CDR3 DNA sequence: TGTGCCAGCAGCTTATTGGGACTAGCGGGAACAAATGAGCAGTTCTTC. Translating it yields CASSLLGLAGTNEQFF.

This clone has only one observation. V gene TRBV29-1 combines with J gene TRBJ2-5; D possibly corresponds to TRBD1 (6 bases). Between the trimmed V and J ends, which lost 7 bases and 2 bases, there was a span of 14 bases. This CDR3 has 13 amino acids. Per germline, CDR1 SQVTM and CDR2 ANQGSEA. The CDR3 DNA reads TGCAGCGCCGCTAAGGGGGTACAAGAGACCCAGTACTTC. Protein sequence: CSAAKGVQETQYF. The variable domain in full, completed from reference TRBV29-1 and TRBJ2-5, reads SAVISQKPSRDICQRGTSLTIQCQVDSQVTMMFWYRQQPGQSLTLIATANQGSEATYESGFVIDKFPISRPNLTFSTLTVSNMSPEDSSIYLCSAAKGVQETQYFGPGTRLLVL.

This clone was seen only a few times. This rearrangement joins TRBV6-5 to TRBJ2-7; D is possibly TRBD1 (5 bases). Looked up from germline, CDR1 is MNHEY and CDR2 is SVGAGI. V lost 4 bases, J lost 6 bases, and 10 bases lay in between. The CDR3 loop spans 12 amino acids. CDR3 in DNA: TGTGCCAGCAGTTCAAGACAGCGCGAGCAGTACTTC. This gives the protein CASSSRQREQYF.